This T cell receptor beta chain was observed in a study of naive and memory T cell subsets. Study-wide results and caveats: Over 90% of naive TCR sequences appeared only once, unlike memory subsets.

An equimolar mix of two oligonucleotides served as the beta constant-region primer for TRBC1 and TRBC2. The cDNA 3' end received a ligated single-stranded oligonucleotide carrying the SP2 primer and a 12-nucleotide UMI. The ligated cDNA underwent four PCR rounds using SP2 and nested alpha and beta constant-region primers. TCRdb ran MiXCR on the UMI-ligation and nested PCR reads and lists one entry per CDR3 protein. Of some 83,000 distinct CDR3 sequences in the sample, less than 15% are singletons; the top ten hold 0.9% to 0.95%. Germline V CDR1 and CDR2: MNHNS, SASEGT. The ends lost 3 bases at V and 4 bases at J; junction bases unmatched: 3. The CDR3 loop spans 15 amino acids. A few counts support this clonotype. Its antigen is unidentified. After the first PCR, alpha and beta chain libraries were processed separately.

V and J are TRBV6-1 and TRBJ2-1; 10 nucleotides agree with TRBD2. The sequence was collected from a human donor in good health. Specimen: central memory CD4+ T cells from blood. The DNA of the CDR3 is TGTGCCAGCAGTGAGTTAGCGGGGGGATACAATGAGCAGTTCTTC. Translation gives CASSELAGGYNEQFF.